This TCR beta chain was sequenced for a study of glioma-infiltrating T cells. The iRepertoire nested amplicon-rescue multiplex PCR amplified TCR alpha and beta CDR3s from RNA. TCRdb ran MiXCR on the multiplex PCR reads and lists one entry per CDR3 protein. In the table there are about 130,000 distinct CDR3 sequences, 24% of which are singletons. This clonotype has ten or more counts. Its target is not known. The ends were cut back, 2 bases at V and 9 bases at J, with 11 bases in the middle. This CDR3 is built from 14 residues. Germline V lookup: CDR1 MNHNY, CDR2 SVGAGI (reference sequence). Broader study findings: CDR3 overlap between tissue and blood was very small. Non-neoplastic patients had below-expected tissue-blood divergence, while all gliomas exceeded expectation.

The rearrangement joins TRBV6-6 to TRBJ1-6, with D unresolved. The TCR sequence derives from a human donor with low-grade glioma or glioblastoma, undergoing nonglioma brain surgery, or in good health (not recorded which). Material: glioma tissue, nonneoplastic brain tissue, or PBMCs (not recorded which). CDR3 protein: CASSYDSMGSPLHF. The CDR3 DNA is TGTGCCAGCAGTTACGACTCCATGGGTTCACCCCTCCACTTT.